The 14 T cell receptor beta chains listed next were all sequenced from one sample in a study of CD8 T cells in ankylosing spondylitis. TCRdb re-called the 5' RACE reads through MiXCR, storing one row per CDR3 protein. Among about 160,000 distinct CDR3 sequences listed, 15% to 20% were seen once. Sequencing input: blood, either unsorted or a sorted T cell fraction (not recorded which). The source of these receptors is a male donor with ankylosing spondylitis or in good health (not recorded which).

CDR3 DNA: TGTGCCAGCACCCCCGGGACCTCGAACACCGGGGAGCTGTTTTTT. Protein sequence: CASTPGTSNTGELFF. The chain uses TRBV12-3 or TRBV12-4 and TRBJ2-2; tentatively, D is TRBD1 or TRBD2 (5 bases each). The CDR3 length is 15 residues. V lost 7 bases and J 0 bases, leaving 12 bases between the germline ends.

This clonotype was seen repeatedly, ten times or more. This chain links TRBV9 with TRBJ2-2; 8 positions match TRBD1. The CDR3 loop spans 15 amino acids. Germline values: CDR1 SGDLS, CDR2 YYNGEE. Trimming cost V 3 bases and J 2 bases; bases outside gene matches: 3. The CDR3 loop reads CASSAGQDNTGELFF. As DNA, the CDR3 is TGTGCCAGCAGCGCGGGACAGGACAACACCGGGGAGCTGTTTTTT.

This clonotype was counted many times. The V and J genes are TRBV29-1 and TRBJ2-7; D may be TRBD2 (5 bases). This CDR3 is 15 amino acids long. Germline V gene sequence: CDR1 SQVTM, CDR2 ANQGSEA. Trimming shortened V by 6 bases and J by 5 bases, and 23 bases separated the two germline ends. The CDR3 spells CSVAVEAATSNEQYF. The CDR3 nucleotides are TGCAGCGTGGCCGTTGAAGCGGCAACGTCCAACGAGCAGTACTTC.

This clonotype was recorded many times. V usage is TRBV20-1 and J usage is TRBJ1-2; D is uncertain. V gave up 6 bases and J gave up 8 bases, with 16 bases separating them. CDR1 and CDR2 (germline): DFQATT, SNEGSKA (reference sequence). The CDR3 is 12 amino acids. The CDR3 protein is CSAVPGFGGYTF. The CDR3 nucleotides are TGCAGTGCGGTCCCGGGTTTTGGAGGCTACACCTTC.

There are many counts of this clonotype. The chain employs TRBV2 and TRBJ2-1, with 8 positions matching TRBD1. Germline V CDR1 and CDR2: SNHLY, FYNNEI. V lost 7 bases, J lost 8 bases, and 7 bases stayed unmatched. The CDR3 length is 13 residues. The CDR3 region is CASTKDRVDEQFF. CDR3 DNA sequence: TGTGCCAGCACCAAGGACAGGGTGGATGAGCAGTTCTTC.

The gene calls are TRBV28 and TRBJ1-5; a possible D gene is TRBD1 (6 bases). CDR3 length: 12 amino acids. CDR1 and CDR2 (germline): MDHEN, SYDVKM. V dropped 10 bases and J dropped 4 bases, with 11 bases sitting between them. The CDR3 spells CAIQGGNQPQHF. CDR3 DNA sequence: TGTGCCATACAGGGAGGTAATCAGCCCCAGCATTTT.

This chain joins TRBV3-1 and TRBJ2-7, with no clear D. CDR3 length: 14 amino acids. Germline V lookup: CDR1 LGHDT, CDR2 YNNKEL (reference sequence). Trimming removed 0 bases at V and 6 bases at J, with 12 bases between. The CDR3 DNA follows: TGTGCCAGCAGCCAAGATGGTGTTCTGTTCGAGCAGTACTTC. Protein: CASSQDGVLFEQYF.

This clonotype occurred many times. The chain joins TRBV10-3 to TRBJ2-2; no reliable D call. Per the germline V gene, CDR1 is ENHRY and CDR2 is SYGVKD. The CDR3 length is 12 residues. V was shortened by 3 bases and J by 5 bases, with 4 bases between the two germline ends. This CDR3 is CAISDVTGELFF. For the CDR3, the DNA is TGTGCCATCAGTGACGTGACCGGGGAGCTGTTTTTT.

This clonotype came up many times. The rearrangement joins TRBV20-1 to TRBJ1-2; tentative D call: TRBD1 (6 bases). The CDR3 totals 13 residues. V was shortened by 6 bases and J by 6 bases, with 17 bases between the two germline ends. The germline gives CDR1 DFQATT, CDR2 SNEGSKA (reference sequence). The CDR3 is CSARGGASHGYTF. For the CDR3, the DNA is TGCAGTGCACGTGGGGGGGCTTCTCATGGCTACACCTTC.

The rearrangement uses TRBV11-2 and TRBJ2-5; no definite D call. V dropped 1 base and J dropped 2 bases, with 8 bases sitting between them. The V gene's germline CDR1 is SGHAT and CDR2 FQNNGV. This CDR3 region has 14 residues. CDR3 nucleotides: TGTGCCAGCAGCTTAGTGTCGGATCAAGAGACCCAGTACTTC. It is translated as CASSLVSDQETQYF. The whole variable domain, remainder taken from reference TRBV11-2 and TRBJ2-5, is EAGVAQSPRYKIIEKRQSVAFWCNPISGHATLYWYQQILGQGPKLLIQFQNNGVVDDSQLPKDRFSAERLKGVDSTLKIQPAKLEDSAVYLCASSLVSDQETQYFGPGTRLLVL.

This clonotype came up once. CDR3 protein: CAISRLAGISYEQYF. The CDR3, as DNA: TGTGCCATCAGCAGACTAGCGGGGATCTCCTACGAGCAGTACTTC. The rearrangement uses TRBV10-3 and TRBJ2-7, with 11 bases fitting TRBD2. In germline, CDR1 is ENHRY, CDR2 SYGVKD. The CDR3 has 15 residues. V dropped 6 bases and J dropped 0; count of bases not matched to a gene: 4.

The V gene is TRBV5-6, the J gene TRBJ2-1, with 9 bases identical to TRBD2. CDR1 and CDR2 from the germline V gene are SGHDT and YYEEEE. J gave up 3 bases and V 3 bases, and 4 bases lay outside the gene matches. The CDR3 is 15 amino acids. The chain's CDR3 is CASSWREGNYNEQFF. In nucleotides, the CDR3 is TGTGCCAGCAGCTGGCGGGAGGGAAACTACAATGAGCAGTTCTTC.

This clonotype was seen ten or more times. The V gene is TRBV5-1, the J gene TRBJ1-5; D unclear. The V gene's germline CDR1 is SGHRS and CDR2 YFSETQ. The CDR3 totals 14 residues. V was pared by 4 bases and J by 10 bases, with 18 bases between. CDR3: CASSPGPDLPPQHF. Here the CDR3 DNA reads TGCGCCAGCAGCCCTGGACCGGACCTTCCCCCCCAGCATTTT.

This clonotype was observed at least ten times. The rearrangement links TRBV30 to TRBJ2-1; TRBD2 aligns across 9 bases. CDR1 is GTSNPN, CDR2 SVGIG, per germline (reference sequence). The ends lost 4 bases at V and 2 bases at J; junction bases unmatched: 6. The CDR3 has 15 residues. The CDR3 loop reads CAWTVLAGPYNEQFF. The CDR3 DNA is TGTGCCTGGACAGTTCTAGCGGGACCCTACAATGAGCAGTTCTTC. The full variable domain, its missing parts supplied by reference TRBV30 and TRBJ2-1, is SQTIHQWPATLVQPVGSPLSLECTVEGTSNPNLYWYRQAAGRGLQLLFYSVGIGQISSEVPQNLSASRPQDRQFILSSKKLLLSDSGFYLCAWTVLAGPYNEQFFGPGTRLTVL.